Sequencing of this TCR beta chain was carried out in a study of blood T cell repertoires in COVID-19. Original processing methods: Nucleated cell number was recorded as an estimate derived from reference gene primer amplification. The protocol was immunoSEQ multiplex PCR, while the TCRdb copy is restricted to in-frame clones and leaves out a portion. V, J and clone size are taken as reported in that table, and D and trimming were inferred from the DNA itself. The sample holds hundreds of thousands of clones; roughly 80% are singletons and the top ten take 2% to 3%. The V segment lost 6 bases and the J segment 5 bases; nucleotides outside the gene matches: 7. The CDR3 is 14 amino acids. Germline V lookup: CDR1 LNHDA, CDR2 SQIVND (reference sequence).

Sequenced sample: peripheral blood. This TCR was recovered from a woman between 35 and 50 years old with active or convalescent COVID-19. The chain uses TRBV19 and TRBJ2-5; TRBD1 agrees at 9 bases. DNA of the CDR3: TGTGCCAGTAGAGCGGGACAGGGCAAGGAGACCCAGTACTTC. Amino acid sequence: CASRAGQGKETQYF. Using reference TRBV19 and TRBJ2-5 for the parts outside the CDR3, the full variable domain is DGGITQSPKYLFRKEGQNVTLSCEQNLNHDAMYWYRQDPGQGLRLIYYSQIVNDFQKGDIAEGYSVSREKKESFPLTVTSAQKNPTAFYLCASRAGQGKETQYFGPGTRLLVL.